This T cell receptor beta chain was sequenced for a study of T cell clonality in common variable immunodeficiency. Germline lookup yields CDR1 SGHTA and CDR2 FQGNSA. This CDR3 is 14 amino acids long. Heparinized whole blood, 5 to 8 ml, came from each donor. This clone was picked up a small number of times. The antigen is undetermined. The CDR3 extends 3 residues past the end of the read, so its final part is completed from the germline J gene. General study points: CVID subjects shared fewer TCRbeta clones than healthy controls did. TCRbeta clonality was increased in CVID versus healthy controls. The cause of increased CVID clonality remains unclear without subpopulation sequencing.

Profiling relied on immunoSEQ multiplex PCR, and the TCRdb table lists in-frame clones only, not all of them. The profile covers around 50,000 clones, none occurring a single time. The TCR was taken from a person aged 18 to 70 in good health. The genes are TRBV7-2 and TRBJ1-1; 7 bases are a match to TRBD1. Sequenced material: peripheral blood mononuclear cells. Partial CDR3 DNA: TGTGCCAGCAGCTCAATAGGGGGCACAGATACG. Translated, it gives CASSSIGGTDT. The full-length CDR3 reads as CASSSIGGTDTAFF.